This section outlines one TCR beta chain sequence together with its context. The CDR3 has 13 amino acids. Trimming cost V 4 bases and J 8 bases, with 14 bases left between them. Looked up from germline, CDR1 is SNHLY and CDR2 is FYNNEI. These data originate in a study of blood T cell repertoires in COVID-19. Profiling relied on immunoSEQ multiplex PCR, and the TCRdb table lists in-frame clones only, not all of them. The sample yields 150,000 to 200,000 clones, roughly 80% seen once. This TCR derives from a human donor with acute or convalescent COVID-19. The donor label of this sample is uncertain. The sample taken for sequencing was peripheral blood. The gene calls are TRBV2 and TRBJ1-2, with D tentatively TRBD1 (5 bases). The CDR3 spells CASSVGELRGYTF. DNA of the CDR3: TGTGCCAGCAGTGTAGGGGAACTTCGAGGCTACACCTTC.